This T cell receptor (beta chain) originates from a study of shared T cell receptors in the human thymus. Method: immunoSEQ multiplex PCR; TCRdb's copy keeps in-frame clones and lacks some. The sample yields 640,000 or so clones, around 87% seen once. V was cut by 0 bases and J by 2 bases, with 9 bases left in between. The CDR3 is 15 amino acids. Germline values: CDR1 SGHDN, CDR2 FVKESK. These data also featured in a second study, about human thymus T cells. From that paper: An apparent bias in V and J gene usage was seen in thymic and blood repertoires.

The chain is built from TRBV14 and TRBJ2-3; D is ambiguous. The sequence was obtained from a boy under two years old with a congenital heart defect. Material: thymocytes. Here the CDR3 DNA reads TGTGCCAGCAGCCAAGACTGGCGGCCCACAGATACGCAGTATTTT. It is translated as CASSQDWRPTDTQYF.